This TCR beta chain is from a study of T cells after posttransplantation cyclophosphamide. Study findings and constraints: Later post-transplant blood repertoires were often dominated by donor CD8+ memory clones. Tissue-infiltrating T cells from skin or gut overlapped little with blood T cells.

About this clone itself: Its antigen remains unidentified.

Sequencing was performed with immunoSEQ multiplex PCR; in TCRdb, only in-frame clones are kept and a portion is missing. The data show 50,000 to 55,000 clones, just over 85% seen once. The receptor comes from a man aged 25 to 45 with a blood cancer, CMV-positive, and with a related stem cell donor. Sample: PBMCs.

CDR3 sequence (DNA): TGTGCCAGCAGAACGACTAGCGGGAGAACTGGGGCCAACGTCCTGACTTTC. Its translation: CASRTTSGRTGANVLTF. V and J are TRBV5-5 and TRBJ2-6, with TRBD2 matching over 12 bases. The CDR3 is made up of 17 amino acids. J gave up 2 bases and V 5 bases, and 5 bases lay outside the gene matches. CDR1 SGHKS and CDR2 YYEKEE come from the germline V gene (reference sequence).